This TCR beta chain was captured in a study of early stage breast cancer tumors. Whole-study findings and limits: Compared with adjacent normal breast tissue, tumors showed 2 to 2.5-fold greater T cell density and higher clonality.

A remark on this clone: Its antigen is not identified.

The CDR3 loop spans 15 amino acids. Losses at the gene ends were 5 bases for V and 5 bases for J; bases not matched to a gene: 11. Germline CDR1 and CDR2: LNHDA and SQIVND (reference sequence). The data were produced by immunoSEQ multiplex PCR, yet TCRdb's version contains in-frame clones alone and is incomplete. The data contain tens of thousands of clones, under 95% of them singletons. This TCR was recovered from a person aged 70 to 79 with breast cancer. The sample consisted of blood. The chain combines TRBV19 with TRBJ2-5, with 7 nucleotides matching TRBD1. As DNA, the CDR3 is TGTGCCAGTAGTCCAACAGGGGCTGGATGGGAGACCCAGTACTTC. Protein: CASSPTGAGWETQYF.